The 26 T cell receptor beta chains reported below all come from one sample, sequenced in a study of OX40 agonist ivuxolimab in advanced cancers. Data came from immunoSEQ multiplex PCR; TCRdb stores just in-frame clones and leaves some out. The table includes fewer than 25,000 clones, roughly 80% detected once. The sequencing here drew on CD4+ or CD8+ T cells sorted from blood, taken in a trial of the OX40 agonist ivuxolimab. The receptor set was obtained from an adult with an advanced solid tumor such as melanoma, head and neck, liver or kidney cancer.

This clone has a handful of counts. The genes are TRBV5-1 and TRBJ2-1; D unclear. The CDR3 has 13 amino acids. V lost 0 bases to trimming and J lost 10 bases, with 11 bases between them. Per the germline V gene, CDR1 is SGHRS and CDR2 is YFSETQ. The CDR3 loop is CASSLAMRAEQFF. DNA for the CDR3: TGCGCCAGCAGCTTGGCCATGAGAGCCGAGCAGTTCTTC. The whole variable domain, remainder taken from reference TRBV5-1 and TRBJ2-1, is KAGVTQTPRYLIKTRGQQVTLSCSPISGHRSVSWYQQTPGQGLQFLFEYFSETQRNKGNFPGRFSGRQFSNSRSEMNVSTLELGDSALYLCASSLAMRAEQFFGPGTRLTVL.

The chain has TRBV27 and TRBJ2-2; D possibly matches TRBD1 or TRBD2 (5 bases each). With 6 bases removed from V and 0 bases from J, the gap between germline ends came to 11 bases. The CDR3 consists of 15 residues. The germline gives CDR1 MNHEY, CDR2 SMNVEV (reference sequence). CDR3 loop: CASSWDGPNTGELFF. CDR3 in DNA: TGTGCCAGCAGCTGGGACGGGCCGAACACCGGGGAGCTGTTTTTT.

This chain joins TRBV14 and TRBJ2-7, with 7 bases identical to TRBD1. V lost 6 bases to trimming and J lost 0 bases; unmatched junction nucleotides: 8. This CDR3 contains 15 residues. Germline V gives CDR1 SGHDN, CDR2 FVKESK. CDR3 DNA: TGTGCCAGCAGGGGGCCGGGACAGCCCTCCTACGAGCAGTACTTC. Residues: CASRGPGQPSYEQYF. The whole variable domain, filled in from reference TRBV14 and TRBJ2-7, reads EAGVTQFPSHSVIEKGQTVTLRCDPISGHDNLYWYRRVMGKEIKFLLHFVKESKQDESGMPNNRFLAERTGGTYSTLKVQPAELEDSGVYFCASRGPGQPSYEQYFGPGTRLTVT.

The V call is TRBV9, the J call TRBJ1-1; 12 bases are a match to TRBD1. The CDR3 consists of 15 residues. Losses at the gene ends were 3 bases for V and 5 bases for J; bases not matched to a gene: 5. Germline V gene sequence: CDR1 SGDLS, CDR2 YYNGEE. The CDR3 spells CASSARDRGQTEAFF. CDR3 nucleotides: TGTGCCAGCAGCGCAAGGGACAGGGGGCAAACTGAAGCTTTCTTT.

V usage is TRBV18 and J usage is TRBJ1-5; D not certain. The CDR3 runs to 14 residues. Trimming removed 3 bases at V and 10 bases at J, with 16 bases between. Germline CDR1 is KGHSH and CDR2 is LQKENI. The CDR3 coding sequence is TGTGCCAGCTCACCTCGGGCAGACCTCAGCCCCCAGCATTTT. This gives the protein CASSPRADLSPQHF.

J is TRBJ2-3 and V is TRBV14, with TRBD2 identical over 8 bases. Germline V gene lookup returns CDR1 SGHDN and CDR2 FVKESK. The CDR3 is 17 amino acids. J gave up 2 bases and V 0 bases, and 7 bases lay outside the gene matches. CDR3 in amino acids: CASSQDIQRGTTDTQYF. Written as DNA, the CDR3 is TGTGCCAGCAGCCAAGATATCCAGCGGGGGACCACAGATACGCAGTATTTT.

The chain recombines TRBV27 with TRBJ1-2; no reliable D call. Trimming cost V 2 bases and J 8 bases, with 15 bases left between them. Germline lookup yields CDR1 MNHEY and CDR2 SMNVEV (reference sequence). The CDR3 contains 14 residues. The CDR3: CASSLASKDAGYTF. CDR3 nucleotide sequence: TGTGCCAGCAGTTTAGCCAGCAAAGATGCGGGCTACACCTTC.

This chain connects TRBV27 to TRBJ1-5, with 9 bases identical to TRBD1. In germline, CDR1 is MNHEY, CDR2 SMNVEV (reference sequence). J was trimmed by 6 bases and V by 8 bases; bases with no gene match: 11. This CDR3 spans 15 amino acids. CDR3 in amino acids: CASGPLQGAFQPQHF. The CDR3 DNA reads TGTGCCAGCGGCCCTTTACAGGGGGCGTTTCAGCCCCAGCATTTT.

The J gene is TRBJ1-1, the V gene TRBV27; tentative D call: TRBD1 (6 bases). Between the trimmed V and J ends, which lost 11 bases and 3 bases, there was a span of 13 bases. Per the germline V gene, CDR1 is MNHEY and CDR2 is SMNVEV (reference sequence). This CDR3 contains 12 residues. As DNA, the CDR3 is TGTGCCGCAGGGGAAGGGTACACTGAAGCTTTCTTT. Translating gives CAAGEGYTEAFF.

In this sample, this clone turned up a few times. The chain joins TRBV4-3 to TRBJ1-2, with TRBD1 matching over 9 bases. Per germline, CDR1 LGHNA and CDR2 YSLEER. Trimming cost V 4 bases and J 8 bases; bases outside gene matches: 8. This CDR3 is 14 amino acids long. Written as DNA, the CDR3 is TGCGCCAGCAGCCCGGGGACAGGGACGAGAGGCTACACCTTC. Its protein product is CASSPGTGTRGYTF.

This chain uses TRBV27 with TRBJ2-3; 9 positions agree with TRBD2. V shed 3 bases and J 4 bases; nucleotides not matched to a gene: 5. Germline V gene data show CDR1 as MNHEY and CDR2 as SMNVEV (reference sequence). The CDR3 runs 15 residues. CDR3 sequence reads: CASSFGLAIADTQYF. The CDR3 region has the DNA TGTGCCAGCAGTTTTGGACTAGCGATAGCAGATACGCAGTATTTT.

V gene TRBV25-1 combines with J gene TRBJ1-5; the match to TRBD1 covers 8 bases. The J segment lost 13 bases and the V segment lost 0 bases, leaving 11 bases of the junction unmatched. CDR3 length equals 15 residues. In germline, CDR1 is MGHDK, CDR2 SYGVNS. The CDR3 coding sequence is TGTGCCAGCAGTGAATACTCCAGGGGGCAGGAGTATCAGCATTTT. The encoded protein is CASSEYSRGQEYQHF.

The chain carries TRBV29-1 and TRBJ2-1; D call uncertain. CDR1 SQVTM and CDR2 ANQGSEA come from the germline V gene. The germline V and J ends were trimmed by 7 bases and 7 bases, with 8 bases remaining between them. CDR3 length: 10 amino acids. The CDR3 protein is CSAYLNEQFF. The CDR3 DNA sequence: TGCAGCGCCTATCTTAATGAGCAGTTCTTC.

The gene calls are TRBV11-2 and TRBJ1-5; D uncertain. The length of the CDR3 is 18 residues. Germline lookup yields CDR1 SGHAT and CDR2 FQNNGV. V was pared by 1 base and J by 0 bases, with 16 bases between. The CDR3 loop reads CASSLGPPDWDSNQPQHF. The CDR3 region has the DNA TGTGCCAGCAGCTTAGGACCCCCCGATTGGGATAGCAATCAGCCCCAGCATTTT.

By proportion, this clone is medium-sized. The chain is built from TRBV11-2 and TRBJ1-1; TRBD1 aligns across 8 bases. After removal of 5 bases from V and 1 base from J, the junction contained 3 bases not matched to a gene. The germline V gene encodes CDR1 SGHAT and CDR2 FQNNGV. The CDR3 is made up of 14 amino acids. The CDR3 bases are TGTGCCAGCAGCCCAGGACAGGGGAACACTGAAGCTTTCTTT. Amino acids: CASSPGQGNTEAFF.

The chain couples TRBV5-1 to TRBJ2-7; D not certain. Germline CDR1 reads SGHRS; CDR2 reads YFSETQ. The CDR3 consists of 17 residues. The V and J ends lost 4 bases and 3 bases respectively, with 23 bases between them. The CDR3 DNA reads TGCGCCAGCAGCCCCGGCCTAGTTCCGGGTAAACTCTACGAGCAGTACTTC. The encoded protein is CASSPGLVPGKLYEQYF.

The chain is built from TRBV5-4 and TRBJ1-5; TRBD1 matches at 9 bases. The J segment lost 0 bases and the V segment lost 4 bases, leaving 2 bases of the junction unmatched. Germline V gene sequence: CDR1 SGHNT, CDR2 YYREEE (reference sequence). CDR3 length equals 15 residues. This CDR3 reads CASSPGQGSNQPQHF. Here the CDR3 DNA reads TGTGCCAGCAGCCCGGGACAGGGTAGCAATCAGCCCCAGCATTTT.

The chain combines TRBV28 with TRBJ2-1; D unresolved. The V gene lost 8 bases and the J gene lost 10 bases, with 12 bases spanning the gap. The CDR3 loop spans 11 amino acids. Germline V gives CDR1 MDHEN, CDR2 SYDVKM. CDR3 coding DNA: TGTGCCAGCCGATTAGCCGAGGAGCAGTTCTTC. Translating it yields CASRLAEEQFF.

This chain connects TRBV7-3 to TRBJ2-1; 11 bases align to TRBD2. Germline V gives CDR1 SGHTA, CDR2 FQGTGA. The junction had 7 bases not matched to a gene; V was cut back by 5 bases and J by 4 bases. This CDR3 region has 16 residues. The CDR3 bases are TGTGCCAGCAGCATTTCTAGCGGGGGGCTTTACAATGAGCAGTTCTTC. Residues: CASSISSGGLYNEQFF.

This chain uses TRBV9 with TRBJ1-2, with 7 nucleotides matching TRBD1. J lost 6 bases, V lost 6 bases, and 8 bases had no gene match. The length of the CDR3 is 13 residues. Germline V gene lookup returns CDR1 SGDLS and CDR2 YYNGEE. CDR3 DNA sequence: TGTGCCAGCAAAAGTCGACAGGGCCATGGCTACACCTTC. Translation gives CASKSRQGHGYTF.

The chain links TRBV9 to TRBJ2-1; no clear D gene. CDR1 SGDLS and CDR2 YYNGEE come from the germline V gene. The CDR3 is 11 amino acids. With 3 bases removed from V and 13 bases from J, the gap between germline ends came to 11 bases. The CDR3 sequence is CASSEGPPQFF. CDR3 DNA sequence: TGTGCCAGCAGCGAAGGGCCTCCTCAGTTCTTC.

A single count supports this clone. The chain links TRBV15 to TRBJ2-7; 7 bases are shared with TRBD2. The length of the CDR3 is 15 residues. Germline CDR1 LNHNV, CDR2 YYDKDF (reference sequence). The J segment lost 5 bases and the V segment lost 3 bases, leaving 10 bases of the junction unmatched. The CDR3 reads CATSRGRGSLHEQYF. CDR3 in DNA: TGTGCCACCAGCAGGGGGAGGGGTAGCTTACACGAGCAGTACTTC.

Written as DNA, the CDR3 is TGTGCCAGCAGCTTAGCGTTAGGGGGAGGAAACACCATATATTTT. Translated, it gives CASSLALGGGNTIYF. The chain joins TRBV7-2 to TRBJ1-3; the D gene is possibly TRBD1 (6 bases). Trimming pared 0 bases from V and 4 bases from J, leaving 10 bases between. The germline V gene has CDR1 SGHTA and CDR2 FQGNSA. CDR3 length: 15 residues.

The rearrangement links TRBV14 to TRBJ1-2; D uncertain. V was shortened by 0 bases and J by 2 bases, with 10 bases between the two germline ends. This CDR3 is built from 15 residues. The germline gives CDR1 SGHDN, CDR2 FVKESK. The CDR3 nucleotides are TGTGCCAGCAGCCAAGACTTGACGGAGAACTATGGCTACACCTTC. As protein: CASSQDLTENYGYTF. The entire variable domain, with the rest obtained from reference TRBV14 and TRBJ1-2, is as follows: EAGVTQFPSHSVIEKGQTVTLRCDPISGHDNLYWYRRVMGKEIKFLLHFVKESKQDESGMPNNRFLAERTGGTYSTLKVQPAELEDSGVYFCASSQDLTENYGYTFGSGTRLTVV.

This chain uses TRBV27 with TRBJ2-1, with D possibly called TRBD1 or TRBD2 (5 bases each). CDR3 length: 13 amino acids. Between the trimmed V and J ends, which lost 1 base and 10 bases, there was a span of 11 bases. CDR1 MNHEY and CDR2 SMNVEV come from the germline V gene (reference sequence). CDR3 DNA sequence: TGTGCCAGCAGTTTATTGGGGGTAGAAGAGCAGTTCTTC. Encoded protein: CASSLLGVEEQFF.

V usage is TRBV4-3 and J usage is TRBJ1-4; a weak D match, TRBD1 (6 bases). There are 16 residues in the CDR3. Between the trimmed V and J ends, which lost 1 base and 7 bases, there was a span of 16 bases. The germline V gene encodes CDR1 LGHNA and CDR2 YSLEER. CDR3 nucleotides: TGCGCCAGCAGCCAAGCGCCGTGGGACAACGGTGAAAAACTGTTTTTT. Its protein is CASSQAPWDNGEKLFF.